The 27 T cell receptor beta chains reported below all come from one sample, sequenced in a study of T cells after yellow fever vaccination. TCRdb itself ran the 5' RACE reads through MiXCR, one entry per CDR3 protein. The data hold approximately 580,000 distinct CDR3 sequences, with roughly a sixth observed a single time. The source was PBMCs, collected less than 6 days after the first yellow fever vaccination. These receptors were collected from a young man who received the YFV17D yellow fever vaccine.

The J gene is TRBJ2-5, the V gene TRBV28, with 12 bases lining up with TRBD2. V shed 8 bases and J 4 bases; nucleotides not matched to a gene: 5. The CDR3 spans 14 residues. Germline V lookup: CDR1 MDHEN, CDR2 SYDVKM. The CDR3 DNA is TGTGCCAGCGTCCTAGCGGGGGGGTTAGAGACCCAGTACTTC. It is translated as CASVLAGGLETQYF. The complete variable domain, with remaining parts taken from reference TRBV28 and TRBJ2-5, reads DVKVTQSSRYLVKRTGEKVFLECVQDMDHENMFWYRQDPGLGLRLIYFSYDVKMKEKGDIPEGYSVSREKKERFSLILESASTNQTSMYLCASVLAGGLETQYFGPGTRLLVL.

V is TRBV7-9 and J is TRBJ2-3, with 8 bases aligning to TRBD1. J lost 4 bases, V lost 6 bases, and 6 bases had no gene match. From germline, CDR1 is SEHNR and CDR2 FQNEAQ (reference sequence). The CDR3 totals 14 residues. CDR3 coding DNA: TGTGCCAGCAGGACGACAGGGGCGTCAGATACGCAGTATTTT. This sequence encodes CASRTTGASDTQYF.

The rearrangement uses TRBV20-1 and TRBJ1-2, with 9 bases that match TRBD1. Germline V gene sequence: CDR1 DFQATT, CDR2 SNEGSKA (reference sequence). J gave up 8 bases and V 0 bases, and 7 bases lay outside the gene matches. The CDR3 sequence is 14 residues long. Written as DNA, the CDR3 is TGCAGTGCTAGAGAAGGGACAGGGTTGAGGGGCTACACCTTC. Its translation: CSAREGTGLRGYTF.

The V and J genes are TRBV2 and TRBJ1-6, with D possibly matching TRBD1 (5 bases). The CDR3 consists of 13 residues. V dropped 7 bases and J dropped 10 bases, with 14 bases sitting between them. Per the germline V gene, CDR1 is SNHLY and CDR2 is FYNNEI. CDR3 DNA: TGTGCCAGCAACCTACAGGCGGCGTCACCCCTCCACTTT. Amino acids: CASNLQAASPLHF. Using reference TRBV2 and TRBJ1-6 for the parts outside the CDR3, the full variable domain is EPEVTQTPSHQVTQMGQEVILRCVPISNHLYFYWYRQILGQKVEFLVSFYNNEISEKSEIFDDQFSVERPDGSNFTLKIRSTKLEDSAMYFCASNLQAASPLHFGNGTRLTVT.

This clonotype was counted a few times. This chain links TRBV28 with TRBJ2-7, with D tentatively TRBD2 (6 bases). CDR1 MDHEN and CDR2 SYDVKM come from the germline V gene. V lost 5 bases to trimming and J lost 1 base, with 18 bases between them. The CDR3 length is 16 residues. CDR3 DNA: TGTGCCAGCAGTCGCCCCAGGGAGGTGTGGTCCTACGAGCAGTACTTC. This encodes CASSRPREVWSYEQYF.

V is TRBV27 and J is TRBJ2-1; a weak D match, TRBD2 (6 bases). Germline CDR1 is MNHEY and CDR2 is SMNVEV (reference sequence). Trimming removed 6 bases at V and 10 bases at J, with 13 bases between. The CDR3 is 12 residues long. This CDR3 is CASRVWAGEQFF. The CDR3 DNA reads as TGTGCCAGCAGGGTATGGGCGGGGGAGCAGTTCTTC.

Comment on this clonotype: With a much larger clone just one base away, this may be a read error. The chain recombines TRBV9 with TRBJ2-5, with D maybe TRBD2 (6 bases). The germline V gene encodes CDR1 SGDLS and CDR2 YYNGEE. Trimming cost V 5 bases and J 3 bases, with 8 bases left between them. The CDR3 consists of 12 residues. DNA of the CDR3: TGTGCCAGCAGTGGACTAAAAGAGACCCAGTACTTC. Protein: CASSGLKETQYF. The complete variable domain, with remaining parts taken from reference TRBV9 and TRBJ2-5, reads DSGVTQTPKHLITATGQRVTLRCSPRSGDLSVYWYQQSLDQGLQFLIQYYNGEERAKGNILERFSAQQFPDLHSELNLSSLELGDSALYFCASSGLKETQYFGPGTRLLVL.

This clonotype was seen ten or more times. A much more abundant neighbour one base away suggests this may be a read error. This rearrangement joins TRBV7-2 to TRBJ2-2; D gene unclear. V lost 2 bases to trimming and J lost 3 bases, with 4 bases between them. This CDR3 has 13 residues. Per germline, CDR1 SGHTA and CDR2 FQGNSA. The CDR3 DNA reads TGTGCCAGCAGCTTATACTACACCGGGGAGCTGTTTTTT. Encoded protein: CASSLYYTGELFF.

This clonotype was picked up a small number of times. The chain is built from TRBV29-1 and TRBJ1-1, with no clear D. Germline V gene data show CDR1 as SQVTM and CDR2 as ANQGSEA. V was pared by 4 bases and J by 5 bases, with 17 bases between. The length of the CDR3 is 14 residues. The CDR3 region has the DNA TGCAGCGTTGTGGACGGCGAAAGAGGGACTGAAGCTTTCTTT. Translation: CSVVDGERGTEAFF.

The chain has TRBV24-1 and TRBJ2-1; D not certain. Germline V gene lookup returns CDR1 KGHDR and CDR2 SFDVKD. Trimming took 3 bases from V and 8 from J, leaving 16 bases between them. The CDR3 contains 15 residues. CDR3 DNA: TGTGCCACCAGTGATCTTACTACCAGTTTCGATGAGCAGTTCTTC. This codes for CATSDLTTSFDEQFF.

The sample holds many counts of this clonotype. The V and J genes are TRBV7-9 and TRBJ1-2, with 7 bases lining up with TRBD1. Germline CDR1 and CDR2: SEHNR and FQNEAQ (reference sequence). J gave up 0 bases and V 3 bases, and 4 bases lay outside the gene matches. CDR3 length: 15 residues. The CDR3 is CASSLGQGANYGYTF. The CDR3 DNA reads as TGTGCCAGCAGCTTGGGGCAGGGGGCTAACTATGGCTACACCTTC.

The J gene is TRBJ2-2, the V gene TRBV5-1; weak D call: TRBD2 (6 bases). In germline, CDR1 is SGHRS, CDR2 YFSETQ. The CDR3 is 17 amino acids. Trimming pared 0 bases from V and 7 bases from J, leaving 19 bases between. DNA for the CDR3: TGCGCCAGCAGCTTGGACCCGGGACGGGGGTCTGGCGGGGAGCTGTTTTTT. This gives the protein CASSLDPGRGSGGELFF.

This clonotype has only a few counts. The chain joins TRBV12-3 or TRBV12-4 to TRBJ1-2; D gene uncertain. The CDR3 covers 13 residues. The germline V and J ends were trimmed by 3 bases and 3 bases, with 8 bases remaining between them. The DNA of the CDR3 is TGTGCCAGCAGTTTCGACGAACACTATGGCTACACCTTC. Residues: CASSFDEHYGYTF.

This clonotype appeared a few times. The V call is TRBV27, the J call TRBJ2-5; 7 bases are shared with TRBD1. Germline CDR1 and CDR2: MNHEY and SMNVEV (reference sequence). Germline trimming cut 11 bases from V and 5 bases from J; bases unmatched to any gene: 5. The CDR3 covers 11 residues. The CDR3, as DNA: TGTGCCGTAAGCAGGGGGGAGACCCAGTACTTC. Protein sequence: CAVSRGETQYF.

This clonotype was seen a few times. This chain links TRBV6-2 or TRBV6-3 with TRBJ1-2; D possibly corresponds to TRBD1 (5 bases). CDR1 and CDR2 from the germline V gene are MNHEY and SVGEGT. The CDR3 is made up of 12 amino acids. V was clipped by 6 bases and J by 8 bases, with 13 bases between them. The DNA for the CDR3 is TGTGCCAGCAGAACCGGACAACGCGGCTACACCTTC. This encodes CASRTGQRGYTF.

The V gene is TRBV27, the J gene TRBJ2-2, with 7 bases that match TRBD1. Looked up from germline, CDR1 is MNHEY and CDR2 is SMNVEV (reference sequence). The CDR3 extends over 15 amino acids. The J segment lost 10 bases and the V segment lost 5 bases, leaving 13 bases of the junction unmatched. CDR3 bases: TGTGCCAGCAGTAGCGACAGGGTCGGTCTGCCGGAGCTGTTTTTT. This translates into CASSSDRVGLPELFF.

The V and J genes are TRBV11-3 and TRBJ2-3, with 12 bases matching TRBD2. This CDR3 has 16 residues. CDR1 is SGHNT and CDR2 is YENEEA in the germline V gene. J was trimmed by 2 bases and V by 4 bases; bases with no gene match: 4. CDR3 nucleotides: TGTGCCAGCAGCTCCGGACTAGCGGGGACCACAGATACGCAGTATTTT. It yields the protein CASSSGLAGTTDTQYF.

The chain employs TRBV12-3 or TRBV12-4 and TRBJ1-4; a possible D gene is TRBD1 (6 bases). V was clipped by 6 bases and J by 10 bases, with 18 bases between them. The CDR3 is 14 amino acids. CDR3 nucleotide sequence: TGTGCCAGCAGGACCGGGACACTTAAACGAAAACTGTTTTTT. Translation: CASRTGTLKRKLFF.

The J gene is TRBJ1-2, the V gene TRBV12-3 or TRBV12-4; D possibly corresponds to TRBD1 (5 bases). This CDR3 is built from 15 residues. Trimming cost V 5 bases and J 2 bases, with 15 bases left between them. The CDR3 loop reads CASSLPRGQNYGYTF. DNA of the CDR3: TGTGCCAGCAGTCTCCCCCGGGGCCAGAACTATGGCTACACCTTC.

The chain couples TRBV12-3 or TRBV12-4 to TRBJ2-1; 10 positions agree with TRBD2. The V segment lost 3 bases and the J segment 8 bases; nucleotides outside the gene matches: 7. There are 15 residues in the CDR3. In DNA, the CDR3 is TGTGCCAGCAGTTTTACGTCTAGCGGGGGCCATGAGCAGTTCTTC. Translation: CASSFTSSGGHEQFF.

The chain combines TRBV4-1 with TRBJ2-4; the match to TRBD2 covers 7 bases. Per germline, CDR1 MGHRA and CDR2 YSYEKL. The J segment lost 2 bases and the V segment lost 0 bases, leaving 4 bases of the junction unmatched. The CDR3 consists of 16 residues. As DNA, the CDR3 is TGCGCCAGCAGCCAAGACGGGCGGGGGACCAAAAACATTCAGTACTTC. Protein: CASSQDGRGTKNIQYF.

This clonotype was seen a handful of times. This CDR3 is CASSPTGITEAFF. DNA for the CDR3: TGTGCCAGCAGTCCGACAGGGATCACTGAAGCTTTCTTT. The chain couples TRBV25-1 to TRBJ1-1; the match to TRBD1 covers 7 bases. CDR1 MGHDK and CDR2 SYGVNS come from the germline V gene. CDR3 length: 13 residues. V shed 5 bases, J shed 4 bases, and the junction held 4 bases outside the gene matches. Looking up the rest from reference TRBV25-1 and TRBJ1-1 gives the full variable domain: EADIYQTPRYLVIGTGKKITLECSQTMGHDKMYWYQQDPGMELHLIHYSYGVNSTEKGDLSSESTVSRIRTEHFPLTLESARPSHTSQYLCASSPTGITEAFFGQGTRLTVV.

This clonotype was observed a few times. V is TRBV12-3 or TRBV12-4 and J is TRBJ1-2, with a possible D match to TRBD1 (6 bases). The CDR3 runs 14 residues. Trimming took off 8 bases at V and 2 bases at J, with 15 bases between the two ends. The CDR3 DNA follows: TGTGCCAGCGGATTACAAGGGGGGAACTATGGCTACACCTTC. Residues: CASGLQGGNYGYTF.

This clonotype was counted only a few times. CDR3 DNA sequence: TGTGCCAGCACCCAAAGACAGGGGGCGAACACTGAAGCTTTCTTT. This codes for CASTQRQGANTEAFF. V gene TRBV7-9 combines with J gene TRBJ1-1; 10 bases match TRBD1. Germline CDR1 and CDR2: SEHNR and FQNEAQ (reference sequence). J gave up 1 base and V 7 bases, and 6 bases lay outside the gene matches. The CDR3 loop spans 15 amino acids.

This chain uses TRBV6-1 with TRBJ2-4; 14 bases align to TRBD2. This CDR3 is 20 amino acids long. Per the germline V gene, CDR1 is MNHNS and CDR2 is SASEGT. With V trimmed by 1 base and J by 2 bases, 10 bases remained unmatched. CDR3 amino acids: CASSEGVPGLAGVTKNIQYF. CDR3 DNA sequence: TGTGCCAGCAGTGAAGGGGTCCCGGGACTAGCGGGGGTGACCAAAAACATTCAGTACTTC.

The rearrangement joins TRBV18 to TRBJ1-1, with 7 bases identical to TRBD1. CDR1 is KGHSH, CDR2 LQKENI, per germline. This CDR3 has 16 amino acids. V shed 0 bases, J shed 8 bases, and the junction held 12 bases outside the gene matches. Written as DNA, the CDR3 is TGTGCCAGCTCACCACCGAGGAGTTCTGGGACAGAGGAAGCTTTCTTT. Translating gives CASSPPRSSGTEEAFF.

This chain links TRBV7-9 with TRBJ2-1; no reliable D call. The CDR3 is 15 amino acids. The V gene lost 4 bases and the J gene lost 2 bases, with 12 bases spanning the gap. In germline, CDR1 is SEHNR, CDR2 FQNEAQ (reference sequence). The CDR3 loop reads CASSSTATAYNEQFF. The DNA of the CDR3 is TGTGCCAGCAGCTCCACAGCCACCGCCTACAATGAGCAGTTCTTC.